Listed here is a single T cell receptor beta chain. Its antigen is not known. This sample was taken from a study of shared clonotypes between healthy human individuals. Study-wide results and caveats: Clonotype sharing among donors likely depends on sequencing depth. Clonotype sharing across a handful of donors was observed for around 5.1% of naive CD4 clonotypes.

This table comes from immunoSEQ multiplex PCR, and its TCRdb copy is limited to in-frame clones, with some not included. The sample lists 2 million to 2.5 million clones, 85% to 95% occurring once. This clonotype was sampled from a man aged 18 to 30 in good health. Some clones in this sample may be carry-over from other donors' samples. The sample comprised naive CD4+ T cells from PBMCs. Subset defined: CD45RA+ positively selected.

For the CDR3, the DNA is TGTGCCAGCAGCCAGCAGGGGGGCCTTTACAATGAGCAGTTCTTC. Encoded protein: CASSQQGGLYNEQFF. The rearrangement uses TRBV14 and TRBJ2-1, with D possibly matching TRBD1 (7 bases). This CDR3 is built from 15 residues. Germline CDR1 SGHDN, CDR2 FVKESK. V lost 3 bases and J lost 4, with 13 bases in between.